The T cell receptor (beta chain) described here comes from a study of T cells in Graves' hyperthyroidism and ophthalmopathy. Study-level findings and limits: In the analysis, a 13 V-J model separated ophthalmopathy from stable hyperthyroidism.

Investigators excluded patients with uncontrolled infection, other autoimmune disease, pregnancy or lactation. From roughly 10 ml of fresh peripheral blood, PBMCs were isolated. Worth noting for this clonotype: Its antigen remains unknown.

It was RNA transcripts that yielded the amplified TCR beta CDR3 regions. First-round RT-PCR targeting the TCR CDR3 was performed with the HTBI primer set. TCRdb re-called the multiplex PCR reads through MiXCR, storing one row per CDR3 protein. The sample holds hundreds of thousands of distinct CDR3 sequences, under 15% seen once. Input material: blood. The TCR comes from a man between 18 and 29 years old with Graves' ophthalmopathy.

In nucleotides, the CDR3 is TGTGCCAGCAGCTTAGGTTCTGGGATATCTGGAAAACTGTTTTTT. It is translated as CASSLGSGISGKLFF. The rearrangement uses TRBV7-9 and TRBJ1-4; D remains unclear. Germline CDR1 is SEHNR and CDR2 is FQNEAQ (reference sequence). CDR3 size: 15 residues. The germline V and J ends were trimmed by 1 base and 10 bases, with 16 bases remaining between them.